The rows below give T cell receptor beta chains drawn from one sample of a study of shared clonotypes between healthy human individuals. TCRdb keeps only in-frame clones here, not all; method: immunoSEQ multiplex PCR. This table has about 700,000 clones, approximately 79% appearing once. The sample taken for sequencing was memory CD4+ T cells sorted from blood. These receptors all stem from a woman aged 30 to 39 in good health. The CDR3 runs from the conserved cysteine through the conserved F or W. A D gene is named only where the DNA matches it firmly. Part of the rows lack a size; the others show once, few, many or a class for expanded clones.

TRBV14	-	-	TRBJ2-1	CASSQVMNPNNEQFF	TGTGCCAGCAGCCAAGTCATGAATCCCAACAATGAGCAGTTCTTC
TRBV14	-	-	TRBJ2-1	CASSQVGVLPYNEQFF	TGTGCCAGCAGCCAAGTGGGGGTCCTCCCCTACAATGAGCAGTTCTTC
TRBV7-3	-	TRBD2	TRBJ2-2	CASRQTSGRATGELFF	TGTGCCAGCAGGCAAACTAGCGGGAGGGCCACCGGGGAGCTGTTTTTT
TRBV10-2	-	TRBD2	TRBJ2-1	CASSLGLAGVEQFF	TGCGCCAGCAGTCTGGGACTAGCGGGAGTTGAGCAGTTCTTC
TRBV5-1	few	TRBD1	TRBJ1-5	CASSLGTGAQPQHF	TGCGCCAGCAGCTTGGGAACAGGGGCTCAGCCCCAGCATTTT
TRBV9	once	-	TRBJ2-7	CASSVAPSYEQYF	TGTGCCAGCAGCGTAGCTCCCTCCTACGAGCAGTACTTC
TRBV7-9	-	TRBD2	TRBJ2-7	CASSRSWTSGRASEQYF	TGTGCCAGCAGCCGGTCGTGGACTAGCGGGAGGGCGAGCGAGCAGTACTTC
TRBV28	once	TRBD1	TRBJ2-7	CASSPYRDRYEQYF	TGTGCCAGCAGTCCCTACCGGGACAGATACGAGCAGTACTTC
TRBV7-9	-	-	TRBJ1-5	CASSLGSDQPQHF	TGTGCCAGCAGCTTAGGATCCGATCAGCCCCAGCATTTT
TRBV29-1	-	-	TRBJ1-3	CSVGGGGNTIYF	TGCAGCGTTGGGGGGGGAGGAAACACCATATATTTT
TRBV5-1	many	TRBD2	TRBJ2-1	CASSFSSGGYNEQFF	TGCGCCAGCAGCTTTTCTAGCGGGGGGTACAATGAGCAGTTCTTC
TRBV5-1	-	TRBD1	TRBJ1-4	CASRPTGGLEEKLFF	TGCGCCAGCAGACCTACAGGGGGCTTAGAGGAAAAACTGTTTTTT
TRBV14	once	-	TRBJ2-5	CASSQEAGMKETQYF	TGTGCCAGCAGCCAAGAGGCGGGGATGAAAGAGACCCAGTACTTC
TRBV7-2	-	TRBD1	TRBJ2-7	CASSFPTGAGEQYF	TGTGCCAGCAGCTTCCCGACAGGGGCGGGTGAGCAGTACTTC
TRBV4-1	-	TRBD2	TRBJ2-1	CASSQDRTSRFEQFF	TGCGCCAGCAGCCAAGATAGGACTAGCCGGTTTGAGCAGTTCTTC
TRBV11-2	-	-	TRBJ2-2	CASSISNTGELFF	TGTGCCAGCAGCATCAGCAACACCGGGGAGCTGTTTTTT
TRBV9	-	TRBD2	TRBJ2-7	CASSSSGSSDEQYF	TGTGCCAGCAGCTCAAGCGGGAGTAGTGACGAGCAGTACTTC
TRBV5-1	-	-	TRBJ2-3	CASRRTGDTQYF	TGCGCCAGCAGACGTACGGGAGATACGCAGTATTTT
TRBV10-3	-	-	TRBJ2-7	CAISESAGIGGGFHEQYF	TGTGCCATCAGTGAGTCTGCCGGTATTGGAGGGGGCTTCCACGAGCAGTACTTC
TRBV5-1	-	-	TRBJ2-3	CASSLDPDTQYF	TGCGCCAGCAGCTTGGACCCAGATACGCAGTATTTT
TRBV27	-	TRBD2	TRBJ2-2	CAIRTSGGTGELFF	TGTGCCATACGGACTAGCGGGGGAACCGGGGAGCTGTTTTTT
TRBV6-4	-	-	TRBJ2-1	CASSAYRSSEQFF	TGTGCCAGCAGTGCCTACAGGTCCTCTGAGCAGTTCTTC
TRBV5-1	-	TRBD1	TRBJ1-3	CASSSAGTGGGNTIYF	TGCGCCAGCAGCTCGGCCGGGACAGGGGGAGGAAACACCATATATTTT
TRBV5-4	-	-	TRBJ2-2	CASRTGIGGNTGELFF	TGTGCCAGCAGGACCGGAATAGGGGGAAACACCGGGGAGCTGTTTTTT
TRBV28	-	TRBD1	TRBJ2-1	CASSKPGTGVQDEQFF	TGTGCCAGCAGTAAGCCCGGGACAGGGGTACAAGATGAGCAGTTCTTC
TRBV10-2	-	TRBD2	TRBJ2-7	CASSDPSGGSNEQYF	TGCGCCAGCAGTGACCCCTCCGGCGGGAGCAACGAGCAGTACTTC
TRBV6-1	-	-	TRBJ2-3	CASSVQRTSTDTQYF	TGTGCCAGCAGTGTTCAGCGGACTAGCACAGATACGCAGTATTTT
TRBV23-1	once	-	TRBJ2-1	CASSQSPVRNEQFF	TGCGCCAGCAGTCAATCCCCAGTCCGCAATGAGCAGTTCTTC
TRBV18	-	TRBD2	TRBJ2-3	CASSSGSSGRQDTQYF	TGTGCCAGCTCATCGGGATCTAGCGGGAGACAAGATACGCAGTATTTT
TRBV2	-	-	TRBJ1-1	CARGALGNTEAFF	TGTGCCAGGGGGGCCCTAGGGAACACTGAAGCTTTCTTT
TRBV5-4	-	TRBD2	TRBJ2-6	CASSLGGSGGANVLTF	TGTGCCAGCAGCTTGGGCGGGAGTGGTGGGGCCAACGTCCTGACTTTC
TRBV6-6	-	-	TRBJ2-1	CASSSHTGRGFDEQFF	TGTGCCAGCAGTTCCCATACAGGGAGGGGGTTCGATGAGCAGTTCTTC
TRBV2	-	-	TRBJ2-3	CASNRGPSTDTQYF	TGTGCCAGCAATCGGGGGCCAAGCACAGATACGCAGTATTTT
TRBV14	-	-	TRBJ2-3	CASSQGSGVSTDTQYF	TGTGCCAGCAGCCAAGGGTCAGGGGTCAGCACAGATACGCAGTATTTT
TRBV6-1	-	-	TRBJ2-7	CASISDIAYEQYF	TGTGCCAGCATCTCGGACATCGCCTACGAGCAGTACTTC
TRBV18	once	-	TRBJ2-7	CASSSLSGQRAYEQYF	TGTGCCAGCTCATCCCTCTCAGGGCAAAGGGCCTACGAGCAGTACTTC
TRBV6-1	many	-	TRBJ1-5	CASAAGYQPQHF	TGTGCTTCTGCCGCAGGGTATCAGCCCCAGCATTTT
TRBV20-1	-	-	TRBJ2-1	CSAQREDEQFF	TGCAGTGCGCAAAGGGAAGATGAGCAGTTCTTC
TRBV5-4	-	TRBD2	TRBJ2-3	CASSFQREFSDTQYF	TGTGCCAGCAGCTTTCAGCGGGAGTTCTCAGATACGCAGTATTTT
TRBV29-1	many	TRBD1	TRBJ1-2	CSVARTGGNGYTF	TGCAGCGTCGCCCGGACAGGGGGCAATGGCTACACCTTC
TRBV30	-	TRBD1	TRBJ1-2	CAWRDRGPSIVYGYTF	TGTGCCTGGAGAGACAGGGGGCCCTCTATTGTCTATGGCTACACCTTC
TRBV28	-	-	TRBJ1-3	CASSLQGNTIYF	TGTGCCAGCAGTTTACAGGGAAACACCATATATTTT
TRBV28	few	-	TRBJ1-5	CASSPPRGEKQPQHF	TGTGCCAGCAGCCCCCCACGAGGAGAGAAGCAGCCCCAGCATTTT
TRBV13	-	TRBD2	TRBJ2-7	CASSSTDGTSSSYEQYF	TGTGCCAGCAGCTCAACGGACGGGACTAGCAGCTCCTACGAGCAGTACTTC
TRBV11-3	-	TRBD1	TRBJ2-1	CASSSDRGSYNEQFF	TGTGCCAGCAGCTCGGACAGGGGGTCCTACAATGAGCAGTTCTTC
TRBV29-1	-	TRBD2	TRBJ2-7	CSVSGGRVPSYEQYF	TGCAGCGTTTCTGGCGGGAGGGTCCCAAGTTACGAGCAGTACTTC
TRBV28	few	-	TRBJ1-5	CASSPRTARNQPQHF	TGTGCCAGCAGTCCGCGGACAGCGCGCAATCAGCCCCAGCATTTT
TRBV30	-	-	TRBJ1-6	CAWSPLHF	TGTGCCTGGAGTCCGCTCCACTTT
TRBV28	once	-	TRBJ2-3	CASTLGGVLGTDTQYF	TGTGCCAGCACCCTAGGGGGGGTACTAGGCACAGATACGCAGTATTTT
TRBV28	-	-	TRBJ2-1	CASSSGLPEQFF	TGTGCCAGCAGTTCTGGACTGCCGGAGCAGTTCTTC
TRBV7-8	-	TRBD1	TRBJ1-2	CASSPIETGTLGGYTF	TGTGCCAGCAGCCCTATAGAGACAGGGACATTAGGTGGCTACACCTTC